This TCR beta chain was retrieved from a study of cytomegalovirus exposure and HLA in healthy donors. Points from the study as a whole: Later analysis indicated greater clonal expansion among HLA-associated TCR beta chains than among equally common other chains.

Concerning this clone: The antigen is unknown.

Vbeta (60) and Jbeta (13) primers were used in the PCR. Data came from immunoSEQ multiplex PCR; TCRdb stores just in-frame clones and leaves some out. The table shows more than 130,000 clones, with 80% occurring only once. This TCR came from a male donor in good health and CMV-seronegative. Material for sequencing was PBMCs.

The CDR3 region is CASSEMEARDTQYF. As DNA, the CDR3 is TGTGCCAGCAGCGAAATGGAAGCGAGAGATACGCAGTATTTT. The J gene is TRBJ2-3, the V gene TRBV7-2; no definite D call. Germline CDR1 and CDR2: SGHTA and FQGNSA. V was pared by 5 bases and J by 5 bases, with 14 bases between. CDR3 length equals 14 residues.